Below are 32 T cell receptor beta chains sequenced from a single sample in a study of T cell changes during pregnancy in multiple sclerosis. Profiling relied on immunoSEQ multiplex PCR, and the TCRdb table lists in-frame clones only, not all of them. The sample yields roughly 48,000 clones, approximately 92% seen once. The source material was CD4+ T cells from peripheral blood mononuclear cells, sampled in the second trimester of pregnancy. The receptors were sampled from a female donor in good health, enrolled as a control in a pregnancy study.

V and J are TRBV27 and TRBJ2-7; 9 positions agree with TRBD2. CDR3 length: 15 amino acids. V lost 5 bases to trimming and J lost 2 bases; unmatched junction nucleotides: 7. Germline V lookup: CDR1 MNHEY, CDR2 SMNVEV (reference sequence). CDR3 bases: TGTGCCAGCAGTCTGAGCGGGGGGTTTCCCTACGAGCAGTACTTC. It yields the protein CASSLSGGFPYEQYF.

The chain joins TRBV5-6 to TRBJ2-7, with 8 bases identical to TRBD1. The CDR3 covers 15 residues. Germline values: CDR1 SGHDT, CDR2 YYEEEE. J gave up 6 bases and V 0 bases, and 8 bases lay outside the gene matches. The CDR3 region is CASSLVGQGVSEQYF. For the CDR3, the DNA is TGTGCCAGCAGCTTGGTAGGACAGGGTGTGAGCGAGCAGTACTTC.

The CDR3 loop is CASSELGVSTDTQYF. The CDR3 coding sequence is TGTGCCAGCAGTGAATTAGGAGTAAGCACAGATACGCAGTATTTT. V is TRBV6-1 and J is TRBJ2-3, with D unclear. The CDR3 consists of 15 residues. Per the germline V gene, CDR1 is MNHNS and CDR2 is SASEGT. With 2 bases removed from V and 0 bases from J, the gap between germline ends came to 9 bases.

The chain combines TRBV5-4 with TRBJ1-2; D not certain. The CDR3 runs to 13 residues. V was pared by 4 bases and J by 0 bases, with 7 bases between. The germline V gene encodes CDR1 SGHNT and CDR2 YYREEE (reference sequence). CDR3 DNA: TGTGCCAGCAGCCAAGACTCTAACTATGGCTACACCTTC. This gives the protein CASSQDSNYGYTF.

V gene TRBV5-1 combines with J gene TRBJ2-5; 9 bases align to TRBD2. This CDR3 has 15 amino acids. V lost 0 bases, J lost 2 bases, and 2 bases stayed unmatched. Germline V gives CDR1 SGHRS, CDR2 YFSETQ. The CDR3 is CASSLVLAGQETQYF. CDR3 bases: TGCGCCAGCAGCTTGGTCCTAGCGGGGCAAGAGACCCAGTACTTC.

The chain combines TRBV5-1 with TRBJ2-1; 14 bases fit TRBD2. CDR3 length: 17 residues. Germline CDR1 reads SGHRS; CDR2 reads YFSETQ. Unmatched junction bases numbered 4, after V lost 0 bases and J lost 5 bases. CDR3 protein: CASSLGLAGGLNNEQFF. The CDR3 DNA follows: TGCGCCAGCAGCTTGGGACTAGCGGGAGGGCTAAACAATGAGCAGTTCTTC.

The chain's CDR3 is CSVEIASGGDDEQFF. CDR3 nucleotide sequence: TGCAGCGTTGAAATTGCTAGCGGGGGGGATGATGAGCAGTTCTTC. The genes are TRBV29-1 and TRBJ2-1; TRBD2 agrees at 12 bases. After removal of 2 bases from V and 8 bases from J, the junction contained 7 bases not matched to a gene. The germline gives CDR1 SQVTM, CDR2 ANQGSEA. This CDR3 comprises 15 residues.

The chain uses TRBV28 and TRBJ2-7; weak D call: TRBD2 (6 bases). The CDR3 has 11 amino acids. V was pared by 10 bases and J by 1 base, with 8 bases between. The germline V gene encodes CDR1 MDHEN and CDR2 SYDVKM. The CDR3 region is CATGESYEQYF. The CDR3 coding sequence is TGTGCCACGGGAGAATCCTACGAGCAGTACTTC.

V is TRBV4-2 and J is TRBJ1-2; a possible D gene is TRBD1 (6 bases). This CDR3 comprises 16 residues. CDR1 is LGHNA, CDR2 YNFKEQ, per germline. The V end lost 4 bases, the J end lost 2 bases, and 17 bases lay between the germline ends. The CDR3: CASSRTSAGENYGYTF. CDR3 sequence (DNA): TGTGCCAGCAGCCGGACGTCGGCAGGGGAAAACTATGGCTACACCTTC.

The chain joins TRBV19 to TRBJ1-2, with D possibly being TRBD1 (6 bases). The germline V and J ends were trimmed by 1 base and 4 bases, with 13 bases remaining between them. The germline gives CDR1 LNHDA, CDR2 SQIVND (reference sequence). The CDR3 runs 15 residues. This CDR3 is CASSIGPGETYGYTF. CDR3 sequence (DNA): TGTGCCAGTAGTATAGGCCCAGGGGAGACCTATGGCTACACCTTC.

This rearrangement joins TRBV7-8 to TRBJ2-7, with 8 positions matching TRBD1. The V gene end was trimmed by 5 bases and the J gene end by 2 bases; junction bases not matched to a gene: 11. This CDR3 has 16 amino acids. The germline V gene has CDR1 SGHVS and CDR2 FQNEAQ. CDR3 loop: CASSPRGGQGTYEQYF. The CDR3 DNA is TGTGCCAGCAGCCCAAGGGGCGGACAGGGCACCTACGAGCAGTACTTC. The full variable domain, rest sourced from reference TRBV7-8 and TRBJ2-7, is GAGVSQSPRYKVAKRGQDVALRCDPISGHVSLFWYQQALGQGPEFLTYFQNEAQLDKSGLPSDRFFAERPEGSVSTLKIQRTQQEDSAVYLCASSPRGGQGTYEQYFGPGTRLTVT.

This chain connects TRBV28 to TRBJ1-1; no firm D call. Deletions cut 7 bases from V and 0 bases from J, with 9 bases between. This CDR3 has 13 residues. Germline V CDR1 and CDR2: MDHEN, SYDVKM. CDR3 residues: CASNRPVNTEAFF. The CDR3 nucleotides read TGTGCCAGCAACCGCCCAGTGAACACTGAAGCTTTCTTT.

This chain joins TRBV10-3 and TRBJ1-2; D ambiguous. V was cut by 3 bases and J by 8 bases, with 7 bases left in between. The CDR3 runs 11 residues. Looked up from germline, CDR1 is ENHRY and CDR2 is SYGVKD. This chain's CDR3 is CAISDPGGYTF. The CDR3 DNA reads TGTGCCATCAGTGATCCGGGAGGCTACACCTTC.

The chain employs TRBV19 and TRBJ2-7; 8 bases agree with TRBD1. The junction had 4 bases not matched to a gene; V was cut back by 4 bases and J by 2 bases. Germline loops: CDR1 LNHDA, CDR2 SQIVND (reference sequence). The CDR3 extends over 14 amino acids. In DNA form, the CDR3 reads TGTGCCAGTAGTACAGACAGGGGACCCTACGAGCAGTACTTC. It is translated as CASSTDRGPYEQYF.

V usage is TRBV5-1 and J usage is TRBJ1-5; D is undetermined. The CDR3 extends over 14 amino acids. V lost 7 bases to trimming and J lost 7 bases, with 18 bases between them. Germline loops: CDR1 SGHRS, CDR2 YFSETQ. The CDR3 DNA follows: TGCGCCAGCGCCCCGGCCATCGGGGAACAGCCCCAGCATTTT. Encoded protein: CASAPAIGEQPQHF.

The chain is built from TRBV11-3 and TRBJ2-7, with D uncertain. V lost 1 base, J lost 2 bases, and 12 bases lay in between. The CDR3 is 15 amino acids. Germline CDR1 and CDR2: SGHNT and YENEEA. In DNA, the CDR3 is TGTGCCAGCAGCTTAGGCCTTGGCTCCCCCTACGAGCAGTACTTC. Translation gives CASSLGLGSPYEQYF. Supplemented by reference TRBV11-3 and TRBJ2-7, the full variable domain reads EAGVVQSPRYKIIEKKQPVAFWCNPISGHNTLYWYLQNLGQGPELLIRYENEEAVDDSQLPKDRFSAERLKGVDSTLKIQPAELGDSAVYLCASSLGLGSPYEQYFGPGTRLTVT.

The rearrangement joins TRBV11-2 to TRBJ2-7; 8 bases agree with TRBD1. Per germline, CDR1 SGHAT and CDR2 FQNNGV. This CDR3 has 14 residues. Trimming at V came to 3 bases and at J to 1 base, leaving 2 bases not matched to a gene. CDR3 sequence (DNA): TGTGCCAGCAGCTTCGACAGGGGATCCTACGAGCAGTACTTC. Protein sequence: CASSFDRGSYEQYF.

The chain uses TRBV11-2 and TRBJ1-2; no reliable D call. The V gene's germline CDR1 is SGHAT and CDR2 FQNNGV. Trimming cost V 5 bases and J 0 bases, with 22 bases left between them. The CDR3 sequence is 18 residues long. The chain's CDR3 is CASSHSSGSMATNYGYTF. The CDR3 nucleotides are TGTGCCAGCAGCCATAGTTCGGGGAGTATGGCTACTAACTATGGCTACACCTTC.

This chain connects TRBV21-1 to TRBJ2-4; TRBD1 reflects the table's D call only, with no check against the DNA. TRBV21-1 is shown as a pseudogene. CDR3 length: 16 amino acids. CDR3 sequence: CASSKRDKSTKNIQYF. The DNA of the CDR3 is TGTGCCAGCAGCAAAAGGGACAAGAGCACCAAAAACATTCAGTACTTC.

The chain links TRBV29-1 to TRBJ2-7; 7 bases map to TRBD1. V was pared by 6 bases and J by 1 base, with 6 bases of the junction left unmatched. This CDR3 has 13 amino acids. Germline V gives CDR1 SQVTM, CDR2 ANQGSEA. CDR3 region: CSVTTRGSYEQYF. Written as DNA, the CDR3 is TGCAGCGTAACTACCAGGGGGTCCTACGAGCAGTACTTC.

The chain uses TRBV5-1 and TRBJ1-1; unclear D gene. The ends were cut back, 4 bases at V and 4 bases at J, with 11 bases in the middle. Per the germline V gene, CDR1 is SGHRS and CDR2 is YFSETQ. The CDR3 runs 13 residues. The CDR3 loop is CASSPGLGTEAFF. The CDR3 DNA sequence: TGCGCCAGCAGCCCTGGTCTCGGCACTGAAGCTTTCTTT.

The gene calls are TRBV6-5 and TRBJ2-1, with D hard to call. Germline CDR1 is MNHEY and CDR2 is SVGAGI. V was clipped by 0 bases and J by 5 bases, with 8 bases between them. The CDR3 spans 14 residues. This CDR3 is CASSYSTRDNEQFF. For the CDR3, the DNA is TGTGCCAGCAGTTACTCGACTCGGGACAATGAGCAGTTCTTC.

The chain uses TRBV30 and TRBJ2-3, with 12 bases fitting TRBD2. The CDR3 has 18 residues. J was trimmed by 5 bases and V by 0 bases; bases with no gene match: 12. Germline assignment: CDR1 GTSNPN and CDR2 SVGIG (reference sequence). The chain's CDR3 is CAWSVRLAGGPFRDTQYF. CDR3 coding DNA: TGTGCCTGGAGTGTACGGCTAGCGGGAGGGCCATTCCGAGATACGCAGTATTTT.

This clone has a handful of counts. At one end the junction does not follow the germline gene, possibly because of a read error. The rearrangement joins TRBV7-7 to TRBJ2-7; D perhaps matches TRBD1 (6 bases). Germline-derived CDR1 and CDR2 are SSHAT and FNYEAQ (reference sequence). This CDR3 is built from 14 residues. The CDR3 bases are TGTGCTAGCAGCCGAGAAGGGGGAGTGGGCGAGCAGTACTTC. It yields the protein CASSREGGVGEQYF. Drawing the rest from reference TRBV7-7 and TRBJ2-7, the complete variable domain is GAGVSQSPRYKVTKRGQDVTLRCDPISSHATLYWYQQALGQGPEFLTYFNYEAQPDKSGLPSDRFSAERPEGSISTLTIQRTEQRDSAMYRCASSREGGVGEQYFGPGTRLTVT.

The chain links TRBV5-4 to TRBJ2-5, with TRBD2 matching 9 bases. The CDR3 has 15 residues. Germline loops: CDR1 SGHNT, CDR2 YYREEE (reference sequence). J lost 5 bases, V lost 4 bases, and 9 bases had no gene match. CDR3 protein: CASSPAGGQQETQYF. The CDR3, as DNA: TGTGCCAGCAGCCCCGCGGGGGGGCAGCAGGAGACCCAGTACTTC.

The rearrangement joins TRBV5-1 to TRBJ1-2, with 10 bases lining up with TRBD1. Germline V gene lookup returns CDR1 SGHRS and CDR2 YFSETQ. CDR3 length equals 15 residues. With V trimmed by 3 bases and J by 6 bases, 8 bases remained unmatched. The CDR3 loop reads CASSSGQGDINGYTF. CDR3 bases: TGCGCCAGCAGCTCCGGACAGGGGGATATTAATGGCTACACCTTC.

This clone has more than one count but fewer than ten. This rearrangement joins TRBV9 to TRBJ2-7, with TRBD2 matching 10 bases. Per germline, CDR1 SGDLS and CDR2 YYNGEE. The V segment lost 3 bases and the J segment 5 bases; nucleotides outside the gene matches: 11. This CDR3 is 16 amino acids long. The CDR3 protein is CASSADPSGSSHEQYF. As DNA, the CDR3 is TGTGCCAGCAGCGCTGACCCTAGCGGGAGTTCCCACGAGCAGTACTTC.

The chain has TRBV19 and TRBJ2-4, with 8 bases fitting TRBD1. With 4 bases clipped from V and 6 bases from J, the junction kept 5 bases outside the gene matches. This CDR3 contains 14 residues. Per the germline V gene, CDR1 is LNHDA and CDR2 is SQIVND (reference sequence). CDR3 sequence (DNA): TGTGCCAGTAGTAGCCGGGACAGGAGAAACATTCAGTACTTC. This codes for CASSSRDRRNIQYF.

The chain uses TRBV5-1 and TRBJ2-1; 8 nucleotides align to TRBD2. The CDR3 sequence is 17 residues long. J lost 3 bases, V lost 2 bases, and 10 bases had no gene match. CDR1 is SGHRS and CDR2 is YFSETQ in the germline V gene. CDR3 bases: TGCGCCAGCAGCTTAGTACAAACGGGAGGGAACTACAATGAGCAGTTCTTC. This sequence encodes CASSLVQTGGNYNEQFF.

The V call is TRBV6-6, the J call TRBJ1-4, with 11 bases lining up with TRBD1. The CDR3 has 13 residues. Germline lookup yields CDR1 MNHNY and CDR2 SVGAGI (reference sequence). V gave up 6 bases and J gave up 8 bases; unmatched junction bases: 2. CDR3 protein: CASRGQGAEKLFF. CDR3 DNA sequence: TGTGCCAGCAGAGGACAGGGGGCCGAAAAACTGTTTTTT.

In regard to this clone: The junction does not match germline at one end; this may be a read error. V gene TRBV7-7 combines with J gene TRBJ2-5; D remains ambiguous. The CDR3 is 16 residues long. Germline lookup yields CDR1 SSHAT and CDR2 FNYEAQ (reference sequence). CDR3 bases: TGTGCTAGCAGCTTAGGTCGCCAGATTGGCCAAGAGACCCAGTACTTC. It encodes CASSLGRQIGQETQYF.

The rearrangement uses TRBV30 and TRBJ1-3; maybe TRBD1 (6 bases). This CDR3 is 13 amino acids long. With 4 bases removed from V and 1 base from J, the gap between germline ends came to 8 bases. Germline values: CDR1 GTSNPN, CDR2 SVGIG (reference sequence). The CDR3 here is CAWITGSGNTIYF. In DNA, the CDR3 is TGTGCCTGGATTACAGGGTCTGGAAACACCATATATTTT.